The present entry profiles one TCR beta chain with its context. This receptor's antigen is unknown. The DNA is omitted, as the CDR3 cannot be located on it reliably, and the CDR3 follows TCRdb's listing. The data originate from a study of cytomegalovirus exposure and HLA in healthy donors listed by TCRdb under 2017. Looking at the study overall: An earlier analysis of several hundred of the donors reported 276 Gb of sequence data and 117 million unique TCR beta sequences from approximately 180 million T cells. Roughly 310 gigabases of sequencing data and 80 million or so unique TCR sequences were included in an early release covering 500 to 750 HLA-typed donors. The genetic ancestry cluster associated with self-reported Caucasian donors included roughly 84% of the roughly 380 genotyped donors. The study was designed to test whether signatures of past pathogen exposure could be identified by cataloging public T cell receptors. The T cell repertoires of about 700 subjects were profiled by immunosequencing and related to cytomegalovirus serostatus. Besides the first cohort of approximately 710 subjects, a separate validation cohort made up of over 100 different subjects was used. High-throughput TCR immunosequencing, statistical association of individual TCRs with disease status, and machine learning were combined to predict cytomegalovirus infection status. A later analysis re-examined previously published TCR beta repertoires from more than 550 donors and added high-resolution HLA genotyping to investigate patterns of TCR occurrence. Rather than drawing on any new phenotypic data, the later analysis identified candidate immune exposures from TCR beta sequences and the way those sequences occurred across donors. An earlier analysis of 587 of the donors applied high-throughput TCR beta sequencing to assess whether each TCR beta V gene segment acted as functional or pseudogenic. Donor age, sex, ethnicity and CMV serostatus were collected together with the repertoire data. Genome-wide SNP genotypes for about 55% of the roughly 670 donors were used in a later genetic analysis, which treated that subset as a discovery cohort. Every discovery cohort repertoire had been produced on one sequencing platform. Class I and class II HLA loci were covered by the typing at four-digit resolution. Typing coverage varied by locus: 629-630 donors for A, B, C, DRB1 and DQB1; approximately 560 for DQA1; around 610 for DPA1; some 470 for DPB1. Because of strong linkage in the cohort, roughly five DR-DQ haplotypes were treated as single units for association and clustering. On average, roughly 250,000 unique TCR beta nucleotide sequences were sequenced per donor among some 430 genotyped donors of the cohort, with around 19% of those sequences being non-productive.

The research as a whole found: Presence/absence analyses assumed roughly uniform sequencing depth across donors, an assumption that may not hold. In a later analysis, HLA-associated TCR beta chains showed more clonal expansion and lower generation probabilities than non-associated chains that were equally common. Linkage disequilibrium might explain the correlated functional status among segregating V segments, but an unknown experimental factor could not be ruled out. In a later genetic analysis, fewer N-insertions in productive TCRs were reported among donors in an Asian-associated ancestry cluster than the approximately 710-donor mean. In a later analysis, several top co-occurrence clusters were reported to appear linked to parvovirus B19, influenza, CMV and Epstein-Barr virus. Most TCR sequences were observed very rarely across donors, whereas some public TCRs were present in many individuals. A total of 150 to 200 TCR beta chains were listed by the study as associated with cytomegalovirus. A later genetic analysis associated a missense DCLRE1C variant with V-gene and J-gene trimming of TCR beta chains, and an independent cohort replicated the association. According to a later analysis, most CMV-associated TCR beta chains appeared to be HLA-restricted, and the HLA associations seemed to be driven largely by CMV exposure. Broadly in line with IMGT annotations, most TCR beta V segments showed up in productive rearrangements about 90% or about 30% of the time in an earlier analysis of around 600 of the donors. A further reported finding was that TCR beta sequences accurately predicted the HLA-A and HLA-B alleles for most subjects in the first cohort. At a false discovery rate of 0.05, a later analysis linked 16,000 or so TCR beta sequences to specific HLA alleles. Because HLA typing was missing for some donors at each locus, association tests included only the typed subset. A few of the identified cytomegalovirus-associated TCR beta chains were confirmed in vitro to be specific for cytomegalovirus antigens. According to a later analysis, TCR association rates differed among HLA loci, with DRB1 alleles showing the most associated TCRs and HLA-C alleles showing the fewest. A cluster of highly shared sequence variants was judged likely to be a technical artifact of the sequencing pipeline. Because counts were too low, 15 to 20 rarely observed V segments, including chromosome 9 orphons, were excluded from the earlier analysis of fewer than 650 of the donors. Assigning TCR associations to individual alleles was difficult when HLA alleles, especially DR and DQ, strongly co-occurred. In this cohort, only TCR beta chains were sequenced, and detectable features were limited by the absence of alpha or paired-chain data. Some IMGT-functional V segments, including TRBV6-2 and TRBV6-3, could not be distinguished by the 87-base-pair reads and were therefore excluded. According to the authors, the approach could potentially be generalized to other disease states and immunological phenotypes. CMV serostatus was the only immune exposure information available for the cohort. In both the original and validation cohorts, the classifier was reported to diagnose cytomegalovirus status with high specificity and sensitivity.

CDR1 and CDR2 are read off the germline V gene (reference sequence) as LNHDA and SQIVND. From the cysteine through the phenylalanine, the CDR3 covers 16 amino acids. The cohort comprised fewer than 750 healthy bone marrow donors. All cohort members were sampled while nominally healthy, although unrecorded immune exposures were likely present. The donor tested CMV seronegative and was one of the 352 seronegative cohort members. A peripheral blood sample was collected from each donor, and TCR beta sequencing was performed on peripheral blood mononuclear cells. Genomic DNA was extracted from the blood cell samples with the Qiagen DNeasy Blood Extraction Kit. Libraries were made using the immunoSEQ multiplex PCR assay. For the multiplex PCR, a mixture combining 60 forward primers for TCR Vbeta segments and 13 reverse primers for TCR Jbeta segments was used. The CDR3 region of rearranged TCR beta genes was amplified from genomic DNA by a multiplex PCR assay. The Illumina HiSeq System was used to sequence the amplified TCR beta libraries as 87-base-pair reads. The authors' analysis ran thus. In a later analysis, tens of millions of unique TCR beta chains were counted across the roughly 670 repertoires, and around 11 million of these chains were shared by at least two donors. To remove PCR and sequencing errors, raw reads were error-corrected and collapsed into unique sequences using a nearest-neighbor algorithm that merged closely related sequences. To assign V, D and J gene segments, CDR3 sequences were aligned to IMGT reference sequences. Each retained sequence needed at least a six-nucleotide match to both a V gene segment and a J gene segment. A rearrangement was called productive if the CDR3 had no stop codons and remained in frame with V and J, and every other rearrangement was called non-productive. Following IMGT convention, CDR3 was defined as the stretch from the second conserved V-encoded cysteine up to the conserved J-encoded phenylalanine. The earlier analysis of 587 of the donors excluded sequences that lacked an unambiguous match to a single V gene segment. An earlier analysis of 587 of the donors called V segments functional above 56.7% productive rearrangements and segregating when the between-donor standard deviation exceeded 5%. A statistical classification framework was built for diagnosing cytomegalovirus status from the catalog of TCR beta chain sequences. In a later analysis, V and J genes were assigned by comparing TCR nucleotide sequences against IMGT/GENE-DB human TR gene sequences. Using the TCRdist pipeline, a later analysis assigned CDR3 sequences along with most-parsimonious VDJ recombination scenarios. A later analysis defined each TCR beta chain by its CDR3 amino acid sequence plus V-gene family, and excluded reads lacking a unique V-gene family. In a later analysis, 500 to 650 highly shared, low-generation-probability nucleotide sequences were removed to address suspected cross-contamination and a sequencing artifact. A later analysis calculated a clonal expansion index for each public chain from normalized within-repertoire ranks of inferred template counts. A later analysis computed generation probabilities with a VDJ recombination model fitted to out-of-frame rearrangements, and checked the results against IGoR. Hypergeometric tests were used in a later analysis to score TCR-TCR, TCR-HLA and TCR-CMV co-occurrence, with a repertoire-size bias correction applied to the TCR pairs. In a later analysis, false discovery rates were estimated by permuting HLA or CMV assignments 20 times. In a later analysis, co-occurring TCRs were grouped using DBSCAN, with TCRdist sequence similarity added in when clustering inside HLA-allele-positive subsets. Co-occurrence clustering excluded repertoires with fewer than 30,000 or more than 120,000 public chains, plus five with anomalous nucleotide sharing. In TCRdb, the immuneACCESS table is reduced to in-frame sequences with V and J assigned. These tables do not hold every clone; where another copy was compared, an unresolved V gene accounts for under half, and the others remain unexplained. D and trimming were read from the DNA, whereas the V and J calls and clone size are those reported in that table. A total of 150,000 to 200,000 clones appear in this sample, roughly 85% of them only once. The ten largest account for under 2.5% of the sample.

The sample was PBMCs. The chain couples TRBV19 to TRBJ2-6; the table's TRBD1 call for D was not verified on the DNA. The source is a man between 35 and 55 years old in good health and CMV-seronegative. The CDR3 reads CASSIDWGSGANGPTF.